Below, 31 T cell receptor beta chains from the same sample are listed, as sequenced in a study of OX40 agonist ivuxolimab in advanced cancers. Library preparation used the immunoSEQ multiplex PCR assay. In its TCRdb copy, this immuneACCESS table keeps in-frame sequences only and misses some clones. Where compared with another copy, unresolved V genes explain less than half of these, and the others have no known cause. Present in this sample are 60,000 or so clones, 75% to 90% of which were seen just once. 10% to 15% of the sample goes to the ten largest clones. The starting material was CD4+ or CD8+ T cells sorted from blood, obtained in a trial of the OX40 agonist ivuxolimab. The source is an adult with an advanced solid tumor such as melanoma, head and neck, liver or kidney cancer.

The chain has TRBV29-1 and TRBJ2-7, with D unresolved. V lost 5 bases to trimming and J lost 5 bases, with 16 bases between them. CDR1 is SQVTM, CDR2 ANQGSEA, per germline. This CDR3 comprises 13 residues. The CDR3 loop is CSVPGLADHEQYF. CDR3 nucleotides: TGCAGCGTTCCAGGCCTGGCGGACCACGAGCAGTACTTC.

This clone was seen once. The V and J genes are TRBV9 and TRBJ2-2, with D possibly matching TRBD2 (6 bases). CDR1 SGDLS and CDR2 YYNGEE come from the germline V gene. V was trimmed by 0 bases and J by 8 bases, leaving 11 bases between them. The CDR3 loop spans 14 amino acids. CDR3 sequence reads: CASSVAAGSGELFF. In DNA form, the CDR3 reads TGTGCCAGCAGCGTAGCGGCGGGGTCAGGGGAGCTGTTTTTT.

A word on this clone: Given a much more abundant clone one base away, this may be a read error. This CDR3 is also generated by other DNA sequences in the sample. This CDR3 reads CSARPNYGYTF. The CDR3 DNA follows: TGCAGTGCTAGACCTAACTATGGCTACACCTTC. The genes are TRBV20-1 and TRBJ1-2; D call uncertain. Germline loops: CDR1 DFQATT, CDR2 SNEGSKA (reference sequence). CDR3 size: 11 residues. V dropped 2 bases and J dropped 0 bases, with 1 base sitting between them.

This chain joins TRBV29-1 and TRBJ1-3, with D maybe TRBD1 (5 bases). Germline CDR1 and CDR2: SQVTM and ANQGSEA. CDR3 length: 16 amino acids. Trimming took off 6 bases at V and 3 bases at J, with 21 bases between the two ends. The CDR3 sequence is CSVAGTEAEFGNTIYF. CDR3 coding DNA: TGCAGCGTGGCCGGGACGGAGGCTGAGTTTGGAAACACCATATATTTT.

The chain recombines TRBV5-6 with TRBJ1-4; 7 bases are a match to TRBD1. Germline CDR1 and CDR2: SGHDT and YYEEEE. The CDR3 is 15 amino acids. Trimming at V came to 4 bases and at J to 4 bases, leaving 7 bases not matched to a gene. This CDR3 reads CASSSPGQINEKLFF. For the CDR3, the DNA is TGTGCCAGCAGCAGCCCGGGACAGATTAATGAAAAACTGTTTTTT.

This clone is a singleton in its sample. The gene calls are TRBV7-9 and TRBJ2-5; D remains ambiguous. The CDR3 sequence is 15 residues long. CDR1 SEHNR and CDR2 FQNEAQ come from the germline V gene (reference sequence). V lost 5 bases and J lost 5, with 18 bases in between. The CDR3 coding sequence is TGTGCCAGCAGCCCCCCGGTCCCTCGATTGGAGACCCAGTACTTC. Protein product: CASSPPVPRLETQYF.

The chain joins TRBV2 to TRBJ2-7; D unclear. CDR1 and CDR2 from the germline V gene are SNHLY and FYNNEI. The length of the CDR3 is 13 residues. V was cut by 7 bases and J by 3 bases, with 13 bases left in between. CDR3 amino acids: CASIESTVYEQYF. CDR3 bases: TGTGCCAGCATTGAGTCAACCGTCTACGAGCAGTACTTC.

The V call is TRBV21-1, the J call TRBJ1-3; no check of the table's D call, TRBD1, against the DNA was made. TRBV21-1 is tagged as a pseudogene. This CDR3 spans 14 amino acids. DNA of the CDR3: TGTGCCAGCACCCATACAGGGGTCGGAAACACCATATATTTT. Its translation is CASTHTGVGNTIYF.

The chain employs TRBV29-1 and TRBJ2-1; no definite D call. V was pared by 4 bases and J by 8 bases, with 6 bases between. Germline-derived CDR1 and CDR2 are SQVTM and ANQGSEA. This CDR3 has 10 residues. The DNA of the CDR3 is TGCAGCGTTGCCCCACATGAGCAGTTCTTC. It translates to CSVAPHEQFF.

Notes on this clone: The conserved phenylalanine or tryptophan is not found at the CDR3 terminus, so this likely reflects a read error. CDR3 residues: CASSQVQDRRIYNSPLHL. Here the CDR3 DNA reads TGCGCCAGCAGCCAAGTACAGGACAGACGGATTTATAATTCACCCCTCCACCTT. The V call is TRBV4-1, the J call TRBJ1-6; D might be TRBD1 (6 bases). Germline lookup yields CDR1 MGHRA and CDR2 YSYEKL. This CDR3 spans 18 amino acids. The germline V and J ends were trimmed by 1 base and 4 bases, with 17 bases remaining between them.

The rearrangement links TRBV29-1 to TRBJ2-1, with D perhaps TRBD2 (7 bases). This CDR3 contains 14 residues. With 6 bases removed from V and 8 bases from J, the gap between germline ends came to 20 bases. Looked up from germline, CDR1 is SQVTM and CDR2 is ANQGSEA. The CDR3 sequence is CSVPRGGSGDEQFF. The CDR3 DNA reads TGCAGCGTACCTAGGGGGGGTTCCGGGGATGAGCAGTTCTTC.

The V call is TRBV28, the J call TRBJ2-2; D is tentatively TRBD1 or TRBD2 (6 bases each). V lost 2 bases to trimming and J lost 3 bases, with 7 bases between them. The CDR3 runs 14 residues. The V gene's germline CDR1 is MDHEN and CDR2 SYDVKM. The CDR3 sequence: CASSLRGDTGELFF. The CDR3 DNA follows: TGTGCCAGCAGTTTAAGGGGGGACACCGGGGAGCTGTTTTTT.

This chain connects TRBV5-1 to TRBJ2-5, with 7 bases matching TRBD1. V was clipped by 8 bases and J by 5 bases; unmatched bases: 15. CDR3 size: 15 residues. The germline CDR1 and CDR2 sequences are SGHRS and YFSETQ. CDR3 DNA sequence: TGCGCCAGTTCAGGGGGAACCTTGCACTGGGAGACCCAGTACTTC. Protein: CASSGGTLHWETQYF.

The chain joins TRBV29-1 to TRBJ1-2, with D possibly matching TRBD1 (6 bases). Per germline, CDR1 SQVTM and CDR2 ANQGSEA. V was cut by 3 bases and J by 4 bases, with 18 bases left in between. The CDR3 has 15 amino acids. CDR3 amino acids: CSVETLIRGGYGYTF. The CDR3 DNA is TGCAGCGTTGAGACCTTAATCAGGGGCGGCTATGGCTACACCTTC.

V and J are TRBV9 and TRBJ2-7, with a weak D call TRBD2 (6 bases). V was pared by 1 base and J by 0 bases, with 8 bases between. Per the germline V gene, CDR1 is SGDLS and CDR2 is YYNGEE. This CDR3 has 14 amino acids. CDR3 bases: TGTGCCAGCAGCGTATGGGGGGACTCCTACGAGCAGTACTTC. This encodes CASSVWGDSYEQYF.

The CDR3 loop reads CASSSLGLNFNEQFF. The DNA for the CDR3 is TGTGCCAGCAGCTCCTTGGGACTGAATTTCAATGAGCAGTTCTTC. The V call is TRBV28, the J call TRBJ2-1; D possibly corresponds to TRBD2 (6 bases). CDR1 is MDHEN, CDR2 SYDVKM, per germline. This CDR3 contains 15 residues. The V and J ends lost 6 bases and 6 bases respectively, with 18 bases between them.

The chain links TRBV7-6 to TRBJ1-4; 7 nucleotides line up with TRBD1. The CDR3 consists of 15 residues. Germline trimming cut 5 bases from V and 6 bases from J; bases unmatched to any gene: 9. The germline CDR1 and CDR2 sequences are SGHVS and FNYEAQ. This chain's CDR3 is CASSDGQAQDEKLFF. CDR3 coding DNA: TGTGCCAGCAGCGACGGACAGGCGCAAGATGAAAAACTGTTTTTT. The complete variable domain, with remaining parts taken from reference TRBV7-6 and TRBJ1-4, reads GAGVSQSPRYKVTKRGQDVALRCDPISGHVSLYWYRQALGQGPEFLTYFNYEAQQDKSGLPNDRFSAERPEGSISTLTIQRTEQRDSAMYRCASSDGQAQDEKLFFGSGTQLSVL.

In this sample, this clone turned up a few times. The J gene is TRBJ2-2, the V gene TRBV4-1; tentatively, D is TRBD2 (5 bases). The CDR3 extends over 12 amino acids. Germline V gives CDR1 MGHRA, CDR2 YSYEKL. V lost 3 bases and J lost 6, with 5 bases in between. This CDR3 is CASSHGAGELFF. The DNA of the CDR3 is TGCGCCAGCAGCCACGGGGCCGGGGAGCTGTTTTTT.

The V and J genes are TRBV19 and TRBJ1-1, with 9 bases identical to TRBD1. CDR1 LNHDA and CDR2 SQIVND come from the germline V gene (reference sequence). With 1 base clipped from V and 11 bases from J, the junction kept 8 bases outside the gene matches. The CDR3 has 14 residues. The CDR3 DNA reads TGTGCCAGTAGTATAGGGGAAGGGGACAGGGACGCTTTCTTT. This sequence encodes CASSIGEGDRDAFF.

The gene calls are TRBV13 and TRBJ1-1; tentative D call: TRBD1 (5 bases). The CDR3 spans 10 residues. Germline values: CDR1 PRHDT, CDR2 FYEKMQ (reference sequence). The V end was cut by 6 bases, the J end by 11 bases, with 10 bases between. The CDR3 spells CASSLGEAFF. CDR3 DNA: TGTGCCAGCAGTCTAGGGGAGGCTTTCTTT. The variable domain in full, with the rest retrieved from reference TRBV13 and TRBJ1-1, is AAGVIQSPRHLIKEKRETATLKCYPIPRHDTVYWYQQGPGQDPQFLISFYEKMQSDKGSIPDRFSAQQFSDYHSELNMSSLELGDSALYFCASSLGEAFFGQGTRLTVV.

The chain joins TRBV7-9 to TRBJ1-4; TRBD1 agrees at 7 bases. Germline assignment: CDR1 SEHNR and CDR2 FQNEAQ (reference sequence). V was pared by 6 bases and J by 1 base, with 8 bases of the junction left unmatched. There are 16 residues in the CDR3. The CDR3 is CASRGPRQGTNEKLFF. DNA of the CDR3: TGTGCCAGCAGAGGTCCTCGACAGGGAACTAATGAAAAACTGTTTTTT.

The V gene is TRBV19, the J gene TRBJ1-4; 7 nucleotides match TRBD1. The CDR3 has 14 amino acids. V lost 7 bases to trimming and J lost 8 bases; unmatched junction nucleotides: 10. Germline values: CDR1 LNHDA, CDR2 SQIVND (reference sequence). The CDR3 spells CASTTQGRAEKLFF. The DNA for the CDR3 is TGTGCCAGTACCACACAGGGGCGGGCGGAAAAACTGTTTTTT.

This clone was seen once. The V and J genes are TRBV27 and TRBJ1-2; perhaps TRBD1 as D (6 bases). Germline-derived CDR1 and CDR2 are MNHEY and SMNVEV (reference sequence). The ends were cut back, 5 bases at V and 2 bases at J, with 15 bases in the middle. The CDR3 length is 15 residues. The CDR3 bases are TGTGCCAGCAGTCAACTCGGGACATCCAACTATGGCTACACCTTC. It codes for CASSQLGTSNYGYTF.

This clone occurred once. Germline and junction disagree at one end, which may indicate a read error. The chain employs TRBV2 and TRBJ2-3; D is possibly TRBD2 (7 bases). The germline V gene has CDR1 SNHLY and CDR2 FYNNEI. The CDR3 extends over 18 amino acids. Written as DNA, the CDR3 is TGTGCCAGCACCCTAGGCGGGGGCCGGGTAGTTGGGGCAGATACGGAGTATTTT. Translating gives CASTLGGGRVVGADTEYF.

The chain uses TRBV9 and TRBJ1-1; 8 nucleotides align to TRBD1. The length of the CDR3 is 14 residues. The trim removed 2 bases at V and 3 bases at J, leaving 3 bases unmatched. Germline V gives CDR1 SGDLS, CDR2 YYNGEE. The CDR3 DNA reads as TGTGCCAGCAGCGTGGACAGGGCGGACACTGAAGCTTTCTTT. It specifies CASSVDRADTEAFF.

This chain connects TRBV4-3 to TRBJ2-1; the D is unclear. This CDR3 spans 12 amino acids. Germline loops: CDR1 LGHNA, CDR2 YSLEER. Trimming cost V 6 bases and J 6 bases, with 9 bases left between them. CDR3 loop: CASRKTGNEQFF. In DNA, the CDR3 is TGCGCCAGCAGAAAAACTGGCAATGAGCAGTTCTTC.

This clone was detected once. The chain combines TRBV7-2 with TRBJ2-2; D not resolved. V was pared by 1 base and J by 4 bases, with 7 bases between. The CDR3 is made up of 14 amino acids. The V gene's germline CDR1 is SGHTA and CDR2 FQGNSA. CDR3 region: CASSLGLATGELFF. Here the CDR3 DNA reads TGTGCCAGCAGCTTAGGTCTGGCCACCGGGGAGCTGTTTTTT.

The genes are TRBV7-3 and TRBJ1-3; D gene uncertain. From germline, CDR1 is SGHTA and CDR2 FQGTGA. The CDR3 runs to 15 residues. V was clipped by 5 bases and J by 3 bases, with 14 bases between them. Written as DNA, the CDR3 is TGTGCCAGCAGCCCGACGGCGGAAGGTGGAAACACCATATATTTT. Amino acid sequence: CASSPTAEGGNTIYF.

The gene calls are TRBV6-1 and TRBJ2-7; weak D call: TRBD2 (6 bases). Trimming cost V 0 bases and J 5 bases, with 11 bases left between them. The germline V gene has CDR1 MNHNS and CDR2 SASEGT. This CDR3 has 14 residues. The CDR3 sequence: CASSEAEGTNEQYF. DNA for the CDR3: TGTGCCAGCAGTGAAGCGGAGGGAACAAACGAGCAGTACTTC.

The chain joins TRBV6-1 to TRBJ1-2, with a weak D call TRBD1 (6 bases). Germline V gene data show CDR1 as MNHNS and CDR2 as SASEGT. This CDR3 comprises 15 residues. Trimming shortened V by 1 base and J by 2 bases, and 11 bases separated the two germline ends. CDR3 protein: CASSEEPGENYGYTF. In DNA, the CDR3 is TGTGCCAGCAGTGAAGAACCAGGGGAAAACTATGGCTACACCTTC.

A remark on this clone: Other DNA sequences in the same sample also yield this CDR3. V gene TRBV9 combines with J gene TRBJ2-7; D not resolved. Trimming stripped 0 bases from V and 4 bases from J, with 11 bases between. The CDR3 runs to 14 residues. Germline V lookup: CDR1 SGDLS, CDR2 YYNGEE. DNA for the CDR3: TGTGCCAGCAGCGTAGGTCAGAGCCCGTACGAGCAGTACTTC. Its protein is CASSVGQSPYEQYF.